This TCR beta chain was profiled in a study of blood T cells in healthy people across ages. With 6 bases removed from V and 3 bases from J, the gap between germline ends came to 8 bases. The CDR3 has 12 residues. The germline V gene has CDR1 DFQATT and CDR2 SNEGSKA (reference sequence). Turning to this clonotype: Its antigen remains unknown.

Findings and limits, study-wide: Long-lived donors exceeded aged donors in naive CD4+ cells and diversity.

The amount of total RNA extracted per sample was at least 6 micrograms. The authors ran a second PCR of 7 to 11 cycles using a sample-barcoded 5' primer and a J-beta primer mix. TCRdb fed the 5' RACE reads into MiXCR, producing one record per CDR3 protein. This table has around 870,000 distinct CDR3 sequences, 29% appearing once. The receptor was derived from a woman of 80 years or more in good health. The sample taken for sequencing was blood. This chain connects TRBV20-1 to TRBJ1-4; no definite D call. The DNA of the CDR3 is TGCAGTGCGGGGAGGGCTAATGAAAAACTGTTTTTT. Protein: CSAGRANEKLFF.